This is a list of T cell receptor beta chains from one sample in a study of cytomegalovirus exposure and HLA in healthy donors. Produced via immunoSEQ multiplex PCR; TCRdb's table is partial and in-frame only. The top ten hold 3.7% of the sample, which has 85,000 to 100,000 clones, around 83% seen once. The source material was PBMCs. These receptor sequences come from a female donor in good health and CMV-seropositive. CDR3s include the opening cysteine and the closing phenylalanine or tryptophan. The D gene is left open where the match is weak. Rows may omit the clone size; those that give it use once, few, many or a size class.

D	V	size	J	CDR3	DNA
TRBD1	TRBV19	-	TRBJ1-2	CASSIVIRDRAKSGYTF	TGTGCCAGTAGTATAGTAATTAGGGACAGGGCCAAAAGCGGCTACACCTTC
TRBD1	TRBV7-2	-	TRBJ1-4	CASKKTGEEKLFF	TGTGCCAGCAAGAAGACAGGGGAGGAAAAACTGTTTTTT
-	TRBV28	-	TRBJ1-5	CASSPPTGSGNQPQHF	TGTGCCAGCAGCCCCCCCACGGGGTCGGGCAATCAGCCCCAGCATTTT
-	TRBV6-5	medium-sized	TRBJ1-6	CASSYSAGSDSPLHF	TGTGCCAGCAGTTACTCGGCAGGATCGGATTCACCCCTCCACTTT
-	TRBV7-9	once	TRBJ1-3	CASSPLAGNTIYF	TGTGCCAGCAGCCCCCTAGCCGGAAACACCATATATTTT
TRBD1	TRBV28	-	TRBJ1-1	CASSTIVLDRWNTEAFF	TGTGCCAGCAGCACAATCGTCCTGGACAGGTGGAACACTGAAGCTTTCTTT
TRBD1	TRBV27	few	TRBJ2-6	CASSTDRDRGSLGANVLTF	TGTGCCAGCAGTACTGACCGGGACAGGGGATCGCTGGGGGCCAACGTCCTGACTTTC
TRBD2	TRBV25-1	-	TRBJ2-5	CASSESGASGIKTQYF	TGTGCCAGCAGTGAATCCGGCGCTAGCGGGATAAAGACCCAGTACTTC
TRBD1	TRBV2	-	TRBJ2-5	CANIPGTEETQYF	TGTGCCAACATACCCGGGACAGAAGAGACCCAGTACTTC
-	TRBV28	-	TRBJ2-5	CASSFTWTQAIETQYF	TGTGCCAGCAGTTTCACATGGACTCAGGCCATTGAGACCCAGTACTTC
-	TRBV5-4	-	TRBJ1-1	CAVSGDNLNTEAFF	TGTGCCGTCTCCGGGGACAACCTGAACACTGAAGCTTTCTTT
TRBD1	TRBV2	-	TRBJ1-5	CASSYRGLNQPQHF	TGTGCCAGCAGTTACAGGGGGTTGAATCAGCCCCAGCATTTT
TRBD2	TRBV27	-	TRBJ2-5	CASSVGLAGAETQYF	TGTGCCAGCAGTGTCGGACTAGCGGGAGCCGAGACCCAGTACTTC
TRBD2	TRBV7-2	-	TRBJ2-1	CASSLASSGERQFF	TGTGCCAGCAGCTTAGCGTCTAGCGGGGAGCGGCAGTTCTTC
TRBD2	TRBV12-5	-	TRBJ2-1	CASGLVLAGGYNEQFF	TGTGCTAGTGGTTTGGTACTGGCGGGGGGGTACAATGAGCAGTTCTTC
TRBD1	TRBV4-2	-	TRBJ1-1	CASSLTGDAEAFF	TGTGCCAGCAGCCTAACAGGGGACGCTGAAGCTTTCTTT
-	TRBV11-2	-	TRBJ2-7	CASSLELPRGQYF	TGTGCCAGCAGCTTAGAGCTACCCCGAGGGCAGTACTTC
TRBD1	TRBV28	-	TRBJ1-5	CASRRDRVDQPQHF	TGTGCCAGCAGGCGGGACAGGGTAGATCAGCCCCAGCATTTT
TRBD1	TRBV6-6	-	TRBJ1-6	CASTRQGYYNSPLHF	TGTGCCAGCACTCGACAGGGATACTATAATTCACCCCTCCACTTT
-	TRBV9	-	TRBJ1-1	CASSVDGDTEAFF	TGTGCCAGCAGCGTAGACGGGGACACTGAAGCTTTCTTT
TRBD2	TRBV28	-	TRBJ2-1	CASKTAGGPVYEQFF	TGTGCCAGTAAGACAGCGGGAGGGCCTGTCTATGAGCAGTTCTTC
-	TRBV11-2	-	TRBJ1-1	CASSLMGLMNTEAFF	TGTGCCAGCAGCTTAATGGGACTCATGAACACTGAAGCTTTCTTT
-	TRBV19	once	TRBJ1-5	CASSAHEGRGNQPQHF	TGTGCCAGTAGTGCCCACGAGGGCCGGGGCAATCAGCCCCAGCATTTT
TRBD1	TRBV19	-	TRBJ1-1	CARSIVKTGGRTEAFF	TGTGCCCGTAGTATAGTAAAGACAGGGGGCCGAACTGAAGCTTTCTTT
-	TRBV11-2	-	TRBJ2-2	CASSLDLVTENTGELFF	TGTGCCAGCAGCTTAGATCTCGTGACAGAGAACACCGGGGAGCTGTTTTTT
TRBD1	TRBV5-1	-	TRBJ2-1	CASSRTGVDNEQFF	TGCGCCAGCAGCCGGACAGGGGTGGACAATGAGCAGTTCTTC
-	TRBV29-1	-	TRBJ2-6	CSVAMGSSGANVLTF	TGCAGCGTTGCGATGGGGAGCTCTGGGGCCAACGTCCTGACTTTC
-	TRBV10-2	once	TRBJ2-7	CASSDAGSPYEQYF	TGCGCCAGCAGTGATGCAGGGTCCCCCTACGAGCAGTACTTC
-	TRBV11-3	-	TRBJ1-1	CASSPDTLNTEAFF	TGTGCCAGCAGCCCTGACACCTTGAACACTGAAGCTTTCTTT
-	TRBV7-2	-	TRBJ1-2	CASSLAHRRSLGSSYGYTF	TGTGCCAGCAGCTTAGCGCACAGGAGAAGTTTGGGTAGTAGCTATGGCTACACCTTC
TRBD1	TRBV25-1	-	TRBJ2-3	CASSGIRGQDTDTQYF	TGTGCCAGCAGTGGCATTAGGGGGCAAGACACAGATACGCAGTATTTT
TRBD1	TRBV5-1	few	TRBJ2-6	CASSLKSPGQGQSGANVLTF	TGCGCCAGCAGCCTCAAAAGCCCGGGACAGGGTCAAAGTGGGGCCAACGTCCTGACTTTC
TRBD1	TRBV10-3	-	TRBJ2-7	CAISESTGGYEQYF	TGTGCCATCAGTGAGTCAACAGGGGGCTACGAGCAGTACTTC
TRBD1	TRBV4-2	-	TRBJ2-2	CASSQDDRGDTGELFF	TGTGCCAGCAGCCAAGATGACAGGGGCGATACCGGGGAGCTGTTTTTT
TRBD1	TRBV2	-	TRBJ1-5	CASREDRSNQPQHF	TGTGCCAGCAGGGAGGACAGGAGCAATCAGCCCCAGCATTTT
-	TRBV6-1	few	TRBJ1-5	CASSERAQPQHF	TGTGCCAGCAGTGAGAGGGCTCAGCCCCAGCATTTT
TRBD1	TRBV6-5	once	TRBJ2-7	CASRRTGNYEQYF	TGTGCCAGCAGGCGGACAGGTAACTACGAGCAGTACTTC
-	TRBV19	-	TRBJ2-2	CASSNREGTGELFF	TGTGCCAGTAGTAACAGGGAGGGCACCGGGGAGCTGTTTTTT
TRBD1	TRBV2	-	TRBJ1-1	CASRNYRGHTEAFF	TGTGCCAGCAGAAATTACAGGGGACACACTGAAGCTTTCTTT
-	TRBV29-1	-	TRBJ2-7	CSVGGTYEQYF	TGCAGCGTTGGAGGGACCTACGAGCAGTACTTC
TRBD1	TRBV28	once	TRBJ2-5	CASTTSGWDRYEETQYF	TGTGCCAGCACCACATCAGGCTGGGACAGATATGAAGAGACCCAGTACTTC
TRBD2	TRBV5-6	-	TRBJ2-7	CASSLGLAGVYEQYF	TGTGCCAGCAGCTTGGGACTAGCGGGAGTTTACGAGCAGTACTTC
TRBD1	TRBV7-9	-	TRBJ1-3	CASSSPGQAERSGNTIYF	TGTGCCAGCAGCTCCCCGGGACAGGCGGAACGCTCTGGAAACACCATATATTTT
TRBD1	TRBV23-1	once	TRBJ2-5	CASSHPGTGNEQYF	TGCGCCAGCAGTCACCCCGGGACAGGGAATGAGCAGTACTTC
-	TRBV9	-	TRBJ2-1	CASSPGTEQFF	TGTGCCAGCAGCCCCGGGACAGAGCAGTTCTTC
TRBD1	TRBV6-1	-	TRBJ2-1	CASSEPRTGRDEQFF	TGTGCCAGCAGTGAACCGAGGACAGGAAGGGATGAGCAGTTCTTC
-	TRBV7-6	-	TRBJ1-4	CASSLAEESEKLFF	TGTGCCAGCAGCTTAGCAGAAGAGAGTGAAAAACTGTTTTTT
TRBD1	TRBV27	-	TRBJ2-1	CASSLRAGTAYNEQFF	TGTGCCAGCAGTTTAAGGGCCGGGACAGCCTACAATGAGCAGTTCTTC
-	TRBV28	once	TRBJ2-1	CASSSLRVGFGTEQFF	TGTGCCAGCAGTTCGCTCAGGGTCGGGTTTGGAACAGAGCAGTTCTTC
TRBD2	TRBV9	-	TRBJ2-2	CASSVDVPAAGGLPGELFF	TGTGCCAGCAGCGTAGATGTCCCTGCGGCGGGGGGGCTCCCCGGGGAGCTGTTTTTT
TRBD1	TRBV27	-	TRBJ1-6	CASSLGTVGNSPLHF	TGTGCCAGCAGTTTAGGGACAGTCGGAAATTCACCCCTCCACTTT
-	TRBV5-6	once	TRBJ1-4	CASSLRVREKLFF	TGTGCCAGCAGCTTACGGGTTAGGGAAAAACTGTTTTTT
TRBD2	TRBV10-3	-	TRBJ2-3	CAISESGRDGDTQYF	TGTGCCATCAGCGAAAGCGGGAGGGACGGAGATACGCAGTATTTT
TRBD1	TRBV5-1	few	TRBJ1-4	CASSLGTGVNEKLFF	TGCGCCAGCAGCTTGGGGACAGGGGTTAATGAAAAACTGTTTTTT